The 13 T cell receptor beta chains below all came from one sample that was sequenced in a study of blood T cell repertoires in COVID-19. Profiling relied on immunoSEQ multiplex PCR, and the TCRdb table lists in-frame clones only, not all of them. The sample includes 65,000 to 70,000 clones, approximately 93% seen only once; the top ten take approximately 2.9%. The sequenced material came from peripheral blood. Receptors were obtained from a man in his 70s with active COVID-19.

The chain recombines TRBV11-2 with TRBJ1-4, with 7 bases matching TRBD1. The V and J ends lost 5 bases and 8 bases, in that order; junction bases with no gene match: 14. CDR3 size: 16 residues. CDR1 and CDR2 from the germline V gene are SGHAT and FQNNGV. CDR3 sequence: CASSPSLDRAREKLFF. In DNA form, the CDR3 reads TGTGCCAGCAGCCCCTCCCTCGACAGGGCACGCGAAAAACTGTTTTTT.

The chain has TRBV19 and TRBJ1-5, with a possible D match to TRBD1 (5 bases). V was cut by 4 bases and J by 6 bases, with 13 bases left in between. The CDR3 covers 14 residues. Germline lookup yields CDR1 LNHDA and CDR2 SQIVND (reference sequence). CDR3 protein: CASSTGGGGQPQHF. In nucleotides, the CDR3 is TGTGCCAGTAGTACGGGGGGAGGTGGTCAGCCCCAGCATTTT.

The J gene is TRBJ2-7, the V gene TRBV27; D uncertain. The CDR3 covers 13 residues. The V end lost 4 bases, the J end lost 2 bases, and 9 bases lay between the germline ends. Germline lookup yields CDR1 MNHEY and CDR2 SMNVEV (reference sequence). In nucleotides, the CDR3 is TGTGCCAGCAGTTCCACTGCGACCTACGAGCAGTACTTC. Translated: CASSSTATYEQYF.

The sample holds one count of this clone. J is TRBJ2-7 and V is TRBV12-5; 8 nucleotides line up with TRBD1. This CDR3 has 12 residues. V was clipped by 5 bases and J by 5 bases; unmatched bases: 2. Germline CDR1 and CDR2: LGHNT and FRNRAP. The CDR3 nucleotides are TGTGCTAGTGGTCGGACAGGGCACGAGCAGTACTTC. Protein product: CASGRTGHEQYF.

The rearrangement links TRBV28 to TRBJ1-4; 9 bases align to TRBD1. After removal of 3 bases from V and 8 bases from J, the junction contained 7 bases not matched to a gene. CDR1 is MDHEN and CDR2 is SYDVKM in the germline V gene. This CDR3 is built from 15 residues. CDR3 sequence (DNA): TGTGCCAGCAGTTTGGGGGGGACAGGGCGGGAAAAACTGTTTTTT. Amino acid sequence: CASSLGGTGREKLFF.

As concerns this clone: Other nucleotide sequences from this sample produce the same CDR3. The gene calls are TRBV6-5 and TRBJ2-1, with 9 bases matching TRBD2. Germline trimming cut 6 bases from V and 6 bases from J; bases unmatched to any gene: 9. The length of the CDR3 is 15 residues. Germline values: CDR1 MNHEY, CDR2 SVGAGI. CDR3 amino acids: CASSRRGGAGNEQFF. The CDR3 DNA reads as TGTGCCAGCAGCCGACGCGGGGGGGCCGGCAATGAGCAGTTCTTC.

The chain employs TRBV6-5 and TRBJ1-2; TRBD1 matches at 7 bases. This CDR3 region has 14 residues. The germline gives CDR1 MNHEY, CDR2 SVGAGI. The V and J ends lost 7 bases and 4 bases, in that order; junction bases with no gene match: 9. This chain's CDR3 is CASTPTGLGYGYTF. The CDR3 nucleotides read TGTGCCAGCACCCCGACAGGGCTTGGCTATGGCTACACCTTC.

This chain joins TRBV12-3 or TRBV12-4 and TRBJ1-6; 7 bases are shared with TRBD1. This CDR3 has 12 residues. The trim removed 6 bases at V and 10 bases at J, leaving 3 bases unmatched. The chain's CDR3 is CASRGGLSPLHF. The CDR3 DNA follows: TGTGCCAGCAGAGGGGGCCTATCACCCCTCCACTTT.

The CDR3 DNA reads as TGTGCCAGCAGACGCTCCCGGGACACGTATGGCTACACCTTC. It is translated as CASRRSRDTYGYTF. The rearrangement links TRBV6-5 to TRBJ1-2; possibly TRBD1 for D (6 bases). The CDR3 runs to 14 residues. Germline CDR1 reads MNHEY; CDR2 reads SVGAGI. V was shortened by 6 bases and J by 5 bases, with 16 bases between the two germline ends.

The V gene is TRBV24-1, the J gene TRBJ2-3, with TRBD2 matching over 7 bases. The CDR3 loop spans 13 amino acids. Losses at the gene ends were 9 bases for V and 1 base for J; bases not matched to a gene: 3. CDR1 and CDR2 from the germline V gene are KGHDR and SFDVKD. The CDR3 DNA reads TGTGCCACCTCAACTAGCGGCACAGATACGCAGTATTTT. Translation: CATSTSGTDTQYF.

The V call is TRBV6-6, the J call TRBJ1-1; D unclear. The CDR3 contains 14 residues. Germline V lookup: CDR1 MNHNY, CDR2 SVGAGI (reference sequence). The V gene lost 1 base and the J gene lost 0 bases, with 6 bases spanning the gap. CDR3 coding DNA: TGTGCCAGCAGTTACTTACAGCTGAACACTGAAGCTTTCTTT. This codes for CASSYLQLNTEAFF.

This chain's CDR3 is CASSTEQGATYGYTF. CDR3 DNA sequence: TGCGCCAGCAGTACCGAACAGGGGGCCACCTATGGCTACACCTTC. V and J are TRBV10-2 and TRBJ1-2; 9 bases map to TRBD1. Losses at the gene ends were 5 bases for V and 4 bases for J; bases not matched to a gene: 8. The CDR3 is 15 residues long. CDR1 is WSHSY and CDR2 is SAAADI in the germline V gene.

The rearrangement uses TRBV4-3 and TRBJ2-2; 8 nucleotides line up with TRBD1. Per the germline V gene, CDR1 is LGHNA and CDR2 is YSLEER. This CDR3 comprises 17 residues. Trimming removed 1 base from V and 5 bases from J; junction bases left unmatched: 9. CDR3 DNA: TGCGCCAGCAGCCAAGGCAATCACAGGGGGAGGACCGGGGAGCTGTTTTTT. This translates into CASSQGNHRGRTGELFF.